What follows describes a single TCR beta chain. Its cognate antigen is unknown. CDR1 is SGDLS and CDR2 is YYNGEE in the germline V gene. The CDR3 is 16 amino acids. V shed 0 bases and J shed 1 base, with 12 bases lying between them. Here immunoSEQ multiplex PCR was the method, and the copy in TCRdb shows in-frame clones only, minus some. The table lists about 71,000 clones, 85% to 95% of them singletons, with around 0.51% in the top ten. These data belong to a study of graft-versus-host responses after intestinal transplantation. Study-level information: Those transplanted obtained multivisceral, liver-intestinal, or isolated intestinal grafts. General study findings and limits: The marrow of recipients harbored GvH clones, and ileum or blood showed some of them first.

This TCR was sampled from a human donor who received an intestinal transplant. Sequencing used unstimulated CD8+ T cells sorted from spleen or lymph node cells, obtained before intestinal transplant. The chain has TRBV9 and TRBJ2-3, with a possible D match to TRBD1 (6 bases). The CDR3 sequence: CASSVAGRTGTDTQYF. CDR3 sequence (DNA): TGTGCCAGCAGCGTAGCCGGGCGGACAGGCACAGATACGCAGTATTTT.